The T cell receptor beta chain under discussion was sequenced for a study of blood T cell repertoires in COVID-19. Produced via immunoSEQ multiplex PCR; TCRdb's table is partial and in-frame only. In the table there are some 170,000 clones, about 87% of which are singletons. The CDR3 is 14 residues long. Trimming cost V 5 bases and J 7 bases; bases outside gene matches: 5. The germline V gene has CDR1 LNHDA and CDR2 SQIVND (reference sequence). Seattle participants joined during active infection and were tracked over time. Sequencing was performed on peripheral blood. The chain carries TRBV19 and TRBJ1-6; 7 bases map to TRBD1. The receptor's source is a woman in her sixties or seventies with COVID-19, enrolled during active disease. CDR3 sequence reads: CASSPWTGNSPLHF. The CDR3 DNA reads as TGTGCCAGTAGTCCATGGACAGGCAATTCACCCCTCCACTTT.